The rows below give T cell receptor beta chains drawn from one sample of a study of blood T cell repertoires in COVID-19. Profiled with immunoSEQ multiplex PCR; TCRdb holds only in-frame clones, not every one. The table has over 120,000 clones, 76% seen once; the top ten hold approximately 4.5%. The specimen sequenced was peripheral blood. These receptors were collected from a woman aged 80 or over with active or convalescent COVID-19. Both conserved end residues are trimmed from each CDR3.

TRBJ2-1 TRBV27 ASSPWTSGATRQDNEQF
TRBJ2-7 TRBV6-6 ASSYSLRATYEQY
TRBJ2-6 TRBV2 ASSAGHRKDSGANVLT
TRBJ1-2 TRBV4-1 ASSHPGGGYGYT
TRBJ2-1 TRBV5-6 ASSFSSLAGNSYNEQF
TRBJ1-2 TRBV15 ATSRGDREGYT
TRBJ2-5 TRBV5-1 ASNLAGLYQETQY
TRBJ1-6 TRBV9 ASSVGGGHHNSPLH
TRBJ2-1 TRBV7-3 ASSLTSGGSSYNEQF
TRBJ2-2 TRBV7-3 ASSYGGGPTGELF
TRBJ1-6 TRBV30 AWNGQGNSPLH
TRBJ1-4 TRBV2 ASRGTVNEKLF
TRBJ1-4 TRBV6-5 ASKLTGPNEKLF
TRBJ2-7 TRBV5-1 ASSSLDSLEQY
TRBJ1-1 TRBV28 ASSLNRGEAF
TRBJ2-5 TRBV6-2/TRBV6-3 ASSPQGYQETQY
TRBJ2-2 TRBV5-4 ASSPRGEIGELF
TRBJ2-7 TRBV27 ASCKTGSGVYEQY
TRBJ1-1 TRBV7-2 ASSFGKLNTEAF
TRBJ1-1 TRBV6-2/TRBV6-3 ASSYAENTEAF
TRBJ1-3 TRBV27 ASSLFSDRGNTIY
TRBJ2-5 TRBV19 ASRGRGMRETQY
TRBJ2-3 TRBV5-1 ASSLSSGGLGDTQY
TRBJ2-7 TRBV12-5 ASGLSTPGQGTYEQY
TRBJ2-5 TRBV9 ASGSILGDGGETQY
TRBJ2-1 TRBV9 ASSVGGGRNNEQF
TRBJ2-1 TRBV2 ASSDPSGGSYNEQF
TRBJ1-1 TRBV12-5 ASGFGRGNTEAF
TRBJ2-7 TRBV14 ASSLSRGLYEQY
TRBJ2-7 TRBV12-3/TRBV12-4 ASGAQGSEQY
TRBJ2-7 TRBV27 ASSPRTGGGYEQY
TRBJ2-1 TRBV7-2 ASSPVKFVYEQF
TRBJ1-6 TRBV5-6 ASSVQGANSGVH
TRBJ1-1 TRBV6-5 ASTGQGAMGAF
TRBJ1-6 TRBV5-6 ASSFTRGNSPLH
TRBJ2-1 TRBV7-9 ASSKRDSGGRGQF
TRBJ2-1 TRBV30 AWSAASGGAYEQF
TRBJ2-1 TRBV24-1 ATRASSNEQF
TRBJ1-3 TRBV19 ASSSRDISSGNTIY
TRBJ1-5 TRBV6-2/TRBV6-3 ASSPHPTIGGNQPQH
TRBJ1-4 TRBV12-3/TRBV12-4 ASSTVENGKLF
TRBJ1-4 TRBV5-1 ASSLSGTGVEKLF
TRBJ1-1 TRBV5-3 ARSSGRQVGLLSSEAF
TRBJ1-5 TRBV19 ASSIRGGFLGQPQH
TRBJ2-2 TRBV18 ASYPWDRVSGELF
TRBJ1-2 TRBV2 ASSHPGQGDHGYT
TRBJ1-1 TRBV18 ASSGQKVMSNTEAF
TRBJ1-1 TRBV2 ASSGVVNTEAF
TRBJ1-1 TRBV2 ASRKQGAPNTEAF
TRBJ2-2 TRBV30 AWRAVLGLAGGATGELF
TRBJ2-2 TRBV9 ASSGGLAGSTGELF
TRBJ1-2 TRBV29-1 SVDLQGSFGYT
TRBJ1-2 TRBV28 ASSPEPGSSMNGYT